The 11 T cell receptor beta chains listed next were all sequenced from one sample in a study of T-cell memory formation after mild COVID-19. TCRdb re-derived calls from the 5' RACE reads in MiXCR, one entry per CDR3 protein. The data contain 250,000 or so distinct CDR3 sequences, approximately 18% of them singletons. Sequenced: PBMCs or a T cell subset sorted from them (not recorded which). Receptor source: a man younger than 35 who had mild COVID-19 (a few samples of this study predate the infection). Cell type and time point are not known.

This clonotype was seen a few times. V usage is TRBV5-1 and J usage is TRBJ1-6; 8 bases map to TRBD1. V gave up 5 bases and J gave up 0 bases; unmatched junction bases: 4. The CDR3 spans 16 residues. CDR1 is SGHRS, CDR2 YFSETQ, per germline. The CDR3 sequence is CASSSGQGSYNSPLHF. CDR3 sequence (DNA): TGCGCCAGCAGTAGCGGACAGGGCTCCTATAATTCACCCCTCCACTTT.

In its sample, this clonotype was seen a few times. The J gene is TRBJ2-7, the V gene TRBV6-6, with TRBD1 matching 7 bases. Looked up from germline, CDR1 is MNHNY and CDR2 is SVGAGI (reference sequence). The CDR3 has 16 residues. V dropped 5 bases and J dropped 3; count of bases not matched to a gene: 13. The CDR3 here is CASSPPTGPLVYEQYF. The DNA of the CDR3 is TGTGCCAGCAGTCCACCGACAGGGCCCCTCGTCTACGAGCAGTACTTC.

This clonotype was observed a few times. CDR3 residues: CASSQEGLAGGTQYF. The CDR3 DNA reads TGCGCCAGCAGCCAAGAAGGGCTAGCGGGGGGTACGCAGTATTTT. The V gene is TRBV4-3, the J gene TRBJ2-3; TRBD2 matches at 11 bases. The CDR3 is 15 amino acids. Germline V gene data show CDR1 as LGHNA and CDR2 as YSLEER. Germline trimming cut 0 bases from V and 8 bases from J; bases unmatched to any gene: 4.

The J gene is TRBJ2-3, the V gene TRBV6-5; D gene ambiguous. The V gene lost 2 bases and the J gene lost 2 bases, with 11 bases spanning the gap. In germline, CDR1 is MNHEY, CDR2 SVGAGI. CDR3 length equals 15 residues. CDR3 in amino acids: CASSYISGSTDTQYF. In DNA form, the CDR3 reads TGTGCCAGCAGTTACATCTCAGGATCCACAGATACGCAGTATTTT.

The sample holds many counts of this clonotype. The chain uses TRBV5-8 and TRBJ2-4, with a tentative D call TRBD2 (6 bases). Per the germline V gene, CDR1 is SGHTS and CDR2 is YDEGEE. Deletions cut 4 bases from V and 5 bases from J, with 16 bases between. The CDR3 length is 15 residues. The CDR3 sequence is CASSLSGGDQNIQYF. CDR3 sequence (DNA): TGTGCCAGCAGCCTTTCCGGGGGAGATCAAAACATTCAGTACTTC.

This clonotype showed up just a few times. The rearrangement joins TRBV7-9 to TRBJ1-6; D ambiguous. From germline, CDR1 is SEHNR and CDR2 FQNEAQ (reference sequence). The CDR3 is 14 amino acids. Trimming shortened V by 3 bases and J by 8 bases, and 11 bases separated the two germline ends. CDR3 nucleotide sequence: TGTGCCAGCAGCTTCGGGGTAGGCGATTCACCCCTCCACTTT. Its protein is CASSFGVGDSPLHF.

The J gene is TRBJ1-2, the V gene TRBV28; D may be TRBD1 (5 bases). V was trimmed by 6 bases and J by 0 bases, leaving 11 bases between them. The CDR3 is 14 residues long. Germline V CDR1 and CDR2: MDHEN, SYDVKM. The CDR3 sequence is CASSTFRANYGYTF. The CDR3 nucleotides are TGTGCCAGCAGCACCTTCAGGGCTAACTATGGCTACACCTTC.

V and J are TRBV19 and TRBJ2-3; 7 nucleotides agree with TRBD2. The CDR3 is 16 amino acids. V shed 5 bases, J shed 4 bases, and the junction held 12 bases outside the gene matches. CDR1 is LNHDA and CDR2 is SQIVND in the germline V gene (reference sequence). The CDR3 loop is CASSSRLAVAPDTQYF. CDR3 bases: TGTGCCAGTAGTTCGAGACTAGCTGTGGCGCCAGATACGCAGTATTTT.

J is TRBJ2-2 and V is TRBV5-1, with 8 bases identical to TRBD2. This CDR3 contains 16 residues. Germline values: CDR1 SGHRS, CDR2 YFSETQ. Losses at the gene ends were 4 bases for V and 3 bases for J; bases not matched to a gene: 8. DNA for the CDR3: TGCGCCAGCAGCCGCCCAGTAGCGGGGCACACCGGGGAGCTGTTTTTT. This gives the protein CASSRPVAGHTGELFF. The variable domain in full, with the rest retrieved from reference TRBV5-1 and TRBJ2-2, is KAGVTQTPRYLIKTRGQQVTLSCSPISGHRSVSWYQQTPGQGLQFLFEYFSETQRNKGNFPGRFSGRQFSNSRSEMNVSTLELGDSALYLCASSRPVAGHTGELFFGEGSRLTVL.

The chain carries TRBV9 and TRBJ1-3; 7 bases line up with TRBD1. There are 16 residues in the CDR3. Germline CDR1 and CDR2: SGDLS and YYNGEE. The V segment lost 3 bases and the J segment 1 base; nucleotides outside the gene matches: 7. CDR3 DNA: TGTGCCAGCAGCGAGGGAGCAGGGGGATCTGGAAACACCATATATTTT. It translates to CASSEGAGGSGNTIYF.

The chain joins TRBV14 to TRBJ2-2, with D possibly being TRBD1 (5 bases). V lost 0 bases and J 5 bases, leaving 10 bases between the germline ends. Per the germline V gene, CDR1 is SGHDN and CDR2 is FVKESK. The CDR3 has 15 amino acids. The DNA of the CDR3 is TGTGCCAGCAGCCAAGACAGGGTAGAAACCGGGGAGCTGTTTTTT. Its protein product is CASSQDRVETGELFF.